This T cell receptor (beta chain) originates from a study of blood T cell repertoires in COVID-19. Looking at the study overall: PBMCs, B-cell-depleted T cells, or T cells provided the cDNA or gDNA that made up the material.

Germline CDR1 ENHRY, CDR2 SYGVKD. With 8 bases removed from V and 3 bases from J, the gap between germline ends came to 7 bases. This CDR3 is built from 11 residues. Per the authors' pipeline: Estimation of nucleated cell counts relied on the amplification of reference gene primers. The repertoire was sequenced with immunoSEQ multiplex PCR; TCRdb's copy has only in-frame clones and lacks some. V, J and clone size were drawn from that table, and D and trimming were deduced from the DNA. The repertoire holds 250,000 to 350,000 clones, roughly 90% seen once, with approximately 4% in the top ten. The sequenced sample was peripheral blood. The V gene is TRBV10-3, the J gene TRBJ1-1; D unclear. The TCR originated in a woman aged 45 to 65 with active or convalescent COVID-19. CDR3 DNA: TGTGCCATCGCAGGATACACTGAAGCTTTCTTT. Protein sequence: CAIAGYTEAFF.